The 30 T cell receptor beta chains listed next were all sequenced from one sample in a study of identical twins. A single record per CDR3 protein comes from TCRdb applying MiXCR to the 5' RACE reads. Here the sample spans 500,000 to 650,000 distinct CDR3 sequences, under 8.5% being singletons. These data also featured in a second study, about yellow fever vaccine responses in identical twins.

Specimen: PBMCs. The receptors were gathered from a woman younger than 30 in good health.

This clonotype was seen a handful of times. This rearrangement joins TRBV6-2 or TRBV6-3 to TRBJ1-1; D ambiguous. Germline CDR1 and CDR2: MNHEY and SVGEGT. The CDR3 totals 13 residues. V lost 4 bases and J lost 1, with 7 bases in between. DNA for the CDR3: TGTGCCAGCAGTTTCAGAAAGAACACTGAAGCTTTCTTT. Protein: CASSFRKNTEAFF.

CDR3 loop: CASSLDRGSLAGYTF. The CDR3 nucleotides are TGTGCCAGCAGCCTCGACAGGGGTAGTTTGGCTGGCTACACCTTC. V is TRBV7-9 and J is TRBJ1-2; 8 bases fit TRBD1. This CDR3 contains 15 residues. From germline, CDR1 is SEHNR and CDR2 FQNEAQ (reference sequence). The V and J ends lost 5 bases and 7 bases, in that order; junction bases with no gene match: 12.

The rearrangement links TRBV6-5 to TRBJ1-1; 8 nucleotides line up with TRBD1. This CDR3 has 13 amino acids. V was clipped by 4 bases and J by 10 bases; unmatched bases: 8. CDR1 is MNHEY, CDR2 SVGAGI, per germline. The CDR3 DNA reads as TGTGCCAGCAGTTCCCGGGGACAGGCGAGAGCTTTCTTT. Translating gives CASSSRGQARAFF.

This clonotype has at least ten counts. This chain links TRBV5-1 with TRBJ2-2; the D is unclear. CDR1 SGHRS and CDR2 YFSETQ come from the germline V gene. The CDR3 runs to 12 residues. The V and J ends lost 7 bases and 5 bases respectively, with 9 bases between them. For the CDR3, the DNA is TGCGCCAGCCCTCTCCCGACCGGGGAGCTGTTTTTT. This sequence encodes CASPLPTGELFF.

This clonotype was seen repeatedly, ten times or more. This chain links TRBV5-1 with TRBJ2-1; 8 bases fit TRBD1. The ends lost 4 bases at V and 9 bases at J; junction bases unmatched: 12. Germline CDR1 SGHRS, CDR2 YFSETQ. The CDR3 is 15 amino acids. The chain's CDR3 is CASSPGQGLTGEQFF. The CDR3 nucleotides are TGCGCCAGCAGCCCTGGACAGGGTTTGACGGGTGAGCAGTTCTTC.

This clonotype was counted a few times. The chain joins TRBV5-1 to TRBJ2-2, with D perhaps TRBD2 (6 bases). V shed 6 bases and J shed 3 bases, with 9 bases lying between them. The CDR3 spans 13 residues. Germline lookup yields CDR1 SGHRS and CDR2 YFSETQ. The DNA of the CDR3 is TGCGCCAGCACTAGCGAGGACACCGGGGAGCTGTTTTTT. This sequence encodes CASTSEDTGELFF.

In this sample, this clonotype turned up many times. The chain couples TRBV7-7 to TRBJ2-1; 9 bases agree with TRBD2. CDR3 size: 15 residues. V lost 1 base and J lost 7; bases outside the gene matches: 5. Germline CDR1 is SSHAT and CDR2 is FNYEAQ (reference sequence). The CDR3, as DNA: TGTGCCAGCAGCTTAGGCGGGGGGGAATTTAATGAGCAGTTCTTC. Translated: CASSLGGGEFNEQFF.

The chain links TRBV7-9 to TRBJ1-1; D unclear. V lost 3 bases and J lost 8, with 7 bases in between. The CDR3 runs 11 residues. Germline V gene sequence: CDR1 SEHNR, CDR2 FQNEAQ (reference sequence). The CDR3 DNA is TGTGCCAGCAGCTTTGGGCAGGAAGCTTTCTTT. It is translated as CASSFGQEAFF.

This clonotype was seen at least ten times. This chain links TRBV12-5 with TRBJ1-4; D gene ambiguous. This CDR3 contains 15 residues. The germline V and J ends were trimmed by 2 bases and 0 bases, with 7 bases remaining between them. CDR1 and CDR2 from the germline V gene are LGHNT and FRNRAP. CDR3 sequence reads: CASGLIGATNEKLFF. The CDR3 DNA sequence: TGTGCTAGTGGTTTGATTGGTGCAACTAATGAAAAACTGTTTTTT. The whole variable domain, remainder taken from reference TRBV12-5 and TRBJ1-4, is DARVTQTPRHKVTEMGQEVTMRCQPILGHNTVFWYRQTMMQGLELLAYFRNRAPLDDSGMPKDRFSAEMPDATLATLKIQPSEPRDSAVYFCASGLIGATNEKLFFGSGTQLSVL.

Many counts were recorded for this clonotype. The chain joins TRBV6-1 to TRBJ1-2; 9 bases fit TRBD1. This CDR3 contains 15 residues. Germline V gives CDR1 MNHNS, CDR2 SASEGT. V gave up 6 bases and J gave up 7 bases; unmatched junction bases: 12. In DNA, the CDR3 is TGTGCCAGCAGCACAAAAACAGGGGGCCCTGGTGGCTACACCTTC. As protein: CASSTKTGGPGGYTF.

This clonotype was recorded at least ten times. At one end the junction does not follow the germline gene, possibly because of a read error. This chain connects TRBV5-1 to TRBJ2-5, with D tentatively TRBD1 (5 bases). CDR3 length: 13 amino acids. Germline CDR1 SGHRS, CDR2 YFSETQ. The CDR3 is CASSPGPQETQYF. CDR3 nucleotides: TGTGCCAGCAGCCCAGGGCCTCAAGAGACCCAGTACTTC. Filled out from reference TRBV5-1 and TRBJ2-5, the complete variable domain reads KAGVTQTPRYLIKTRGQQVTLSCSPISGHRSVSWYQQTPGQGLQFLFEYFSETQRNKGNFPGRFSGRQFSNSRSEMNVSTLELGDSALYLCASSPGPQETQYFGPGTRLLVL.

This clonotype showed up many times. The chain carries TRBV5-1 and TRBJ2-1; the match to TRBD2 covers 15 bases. CDR1 and CDR2 (germline): SGHRS, YFSETQ. The CDR3 loop spans 15 amino acids. The ends lost 4 bases at V and 9 bases at J; junction bases unmatched: 5. In nucleotides, the CDR3 is TGCGCCAGCAGCCTGGGACTAGCGGGAGGTATTGAGCAGTTCTTC. Its translation: CASSLGLAGGIEQFF.

CDR3 sequence reads: CATSRSQGRTDTQYF. DNA of the CDR3: TGTGCCACCAGTCGGTCACAGGGGCGCACAGATACGCAGTATTTT. This chain joins TRBV24-1 and TRBJ2-3; 7 bases match TRBD1. Trimming removed 6 bases from V and 1 base from J; junction bases left unmatched: 6. This CDR3 contains 15 residues. Germline V gene data show CDR1 as KGHDR and CDR2 as SFDVKD.

This clonotype was seen at least ten times. The chain is built from TRBV12-3 or TRBV12-4 and TRBJ1-1; 7 nucleotides agree with TRBD1. The CDR3 has 16 residues. After removal of 5 bases from V and 0 bases from J, the junction contained 9 bases not matched to a gene. The CDR3 is CASSPKIQGLNTEAFF. DNA for the CDR3: TGTGCCAGCAGTCCGAAGATACAGGGGCTGAACACTGAAGCTTTCTTT.

The table lists this clonotype with many counts. The chain is built from TRBV21-1 and TRBJ2-1; the table gives TRBD2 as D, unverified against the DNA. TRBV21-1 corresponds to a pseudogene. This CDR3 has 16 amino acids. The CDR3 DNA reads as TGTGCCAGCAGCAAAGCGCTTTATGAGCGGGACAATGAGCAGTTCTTC. Translated, it gives CASSKALYERDNEQFF.

The sample holds a few counts of this clonotype. V usage is TRBV5-1 and J usage is TRBJ2-5; weak D call: TRBD2 (6 bases). Germline V gives CDR1 SGHRS, CDR2 YFSETQ. Trimming pared 6 bases from V and 5 bases from J, leaving 11 bases between. This CDR3 spans 12 amino acids. The CDR3 DNA reads as TGCGCCAGCACCTGGGACTCGGAGACCCAGTACTTC. This sequence encodes CASTWDSETQYF.

There are many counts of this clonotype. The chain employs TRBV20-1 and TRBJ1-6; D is ambiguous. Trimming took off 0 bases at V and 10 bases at J, with 4 bases between the two ends. Germline CDR1 and CDR2: DFQATT and SNEGSKA (reference sequence). This CDR3 has 11 residues. CDR3 sequence (DNA): TGCAGTGCTAGAGATAGGTCACCCCTCCACTTT. Translated, it gives CSARDRSPLHF.

This clonotype has only a few counts. V gene TRBV20-1 combines with J gene TRBJ2-3; perhaps TRBD1 as D (5 bases). The germline CDR1 and CDR2 sequences are DFQATT and SNEGSKA (reference sequence). The V gene lost 0 bases and the J gene lost 3 bases, with 10 bases spanning the gap. This CDR3 comprises 14 residues. The CDR3 nucleotides are TGCAGTGCTAGAGATCCTGGGGCTACAGATACGCAGTATTTT. Translating gives CSARDPGATDTQYF.

V and J are TRBV20-1 and TRBJ2-1; weak D call: TRBD1 (6 bases). This CDR3 comprises 13 residues. V shed 3 bases and J shed 6 bases, with 12 bases lying between them. Germline V gene sequence: CDR1 DFQATT, CDR2 SNEGSKA (reference sequence). CDR3 bases: TGCAGTGCTAGCGGGCAGGGGATCAATGAGCAGTTCTTC. Translating gives CSASGQGINEQFF.

Only a few counts were recorded for this clonotype. The chain joins TRBV12-3 or TRBV12-4 to TRBJ2-2, with 8 bases aligning to TRBD2. The length of the CDR3 is 16 residues. Germline trimming cut 6 bases from V and 0 bases from J; bases unmatched to any gene: 6. Written as DNA, the CDR3 is TGTGCCAGCAGCCGGGAGGGGGTATCGAACACCGGGGAGCTGTTTTTT. Amino acids: CASSREGVSNTGELFF.

This clonotype has ten or more counts. The V and J genes are TRBV6-5 and TRBJ1-2; D not resolved. Germline V gene sequence: CDR1 MNHEY, CDR2 SVGAGI. The CDR3 is 15 residues long. V lost 2 bases, J lost 4 bases, and 14 bases lay in between. Here the CDR3 reads CASSYARARSYGYTF. In DNA, the CDR3 is TGTGCCAGCAGTTACGCGAGAGCTCGGAGCTATGGCTACACCTTC.

This clonotype turned up a few times. The chain couples TRBV12-3 or TRBV12-4 to TRBJ2-2; the match to TRBD1 covers 9 bases. The CDR3 runs 15 residues. V lost 3 bases to trimming and J lost 6 bases; unmatched junction nucleotides: 5. The CDR3 nucleotides read TGTGCCAGCAGTTTCCGGACAGGGGTCTCCGGGGAGCTGTTTTTT. Protein product: CASSFRTGVSGELFF.

This clonotype showed up many times. The chain uses TRBV5-1 and TRBJ2-6, with 8 bases identical to TRBD1. Germline CDR1 and CDR2: SGHRS and YFSETQ. The junction had 2 bases not matched to a gene; V was cut back by 4 bases and J by 2 bases. The CDR3 extends over 15 amino acids. DNA for the CDR3: TGCGCCAGCAGCAAGGACAGGGCTGGGGCCAACGTCCTGACTTTC. Its translation: CASSKDRAGANVLTF.

The gene calls are TRBV10-3 and TRBJ1-3; 9 bases line up with TRBD1. Germline CDR1 reads ENHRY; CDR2 reads SYGVKD. The CDR3 consists of 17 residues. Trimming cost V 4 bases and J 1 base; bases outside gene matches: 8. The CDR3 loop is CAISGLDRGKSGNTIYF. CDR3 coding DNA: TGTGCCATCAGTGGTTTGGACAGGGGAAAGTCTGGAAACACCATATATTTT.

This clonotype was detected only a few times. The V call is TRBV6-5, the J call TRBJ2-5, with 9 positions matching TRBD2. In germline, CDR1 is MNHEY, CDR2 SVGAGI. This CDR3 has 15 residues. V shed 2 bases, J shed 4 bases, and the junction held 5 bases outside the gene matches. The CDR3 sequence is CASSYVAGDGETQYF. The CDR3 nucleotides are TGTGCCAGCAGTTACGTAGCGGGAGACGGAGAGACCCAGTACTTC.

J is TRBJ2-7 and V is TRBV18; TRBD2 might be the D (5 bases). V lost 3 bases, J lost 3 bases, and 12 bases lay in between. This CDR3 contains 14 residues. The germline V gene has CDR1 KGHSH and CDR2 LQKENI. The CDR3 nucleotides are TGTGCCAGCTCACCTGGCGGAGGTAACTACGAGCAGTACTTC. Its translation is CASSPGGGNYEQYF.

In this sample, this clonotype turned up many times. This chain connects TRBV5-1 to TRBJ1-5; perhaps TRBD1 as D (6 bases). Looked up from germline, CDR1 is SGHRS and CDR2 is YFSETQ. The CDR3 is 15 amino acids. The germline V and J ends were trimmed by 0 bases and 1 base, with 8 bases remaining between them. CDR3 in DNA: TGCGCCAGCAGCTTGGGGGGGGCCAGCAATCAGCCCCAGCATTTT. Translating gives CASSLGGASNQPQHF.

This clonotype has a count of ten or more. The chain links TRBV12-3 or TRBV12-4 to TRBJ2-1, with 12 bases lining up with TRBD1. The CDR3 is 15 amino acids. With V trimmed by 5 bases and J by 9 bases, 8 bases remained unmatched. CDR3 DNA sequence: TGTGCCAGCAGTGCCCGGGACAGGGGGCTCGGTGAGCAGTTCTTC. It translates to CASSARDRGLGEQFF.

The rearrangement joins TRBV20-1 to TRBJ2-3, with TRBD2 identical over 8 bases. The CDR3 totals 13 residues. CDR1 and CDR2 from the germline V gene are DFQATT and SNEGSKA (reference sequence). The ends lost 2 bases at V and 4 bases at J; junction bases unmatched: 2. CDR3: CSARPGGADTQYF. The CDR3 DNA is TGCAGTGCTAGACCCGGGGGGGCAGATACGCAGTATTTT.

Ten or more counts support this clonotype. CDR3 bases: TGTGCCAGCAGCTCGGACAGGGGGAGAACTGAAGCTTTCTTT. Translated: CASSSDRGRTEAFF. The V gene is TRBV7-6, the J gene TRBJ1-1; 10 nucleotides agree with TRBD1. This CDR3 has 14 amino acids. Germline assignment: CDR1 SGHVS and CDR2 FNYEAQ. Trimming cost V 4 bases and J 5 bases; bases outside gene matches: 4. Full variable domain (remainder filled in from reference TRBV7-6 and TRBJ1-1): GAGVSQSPRYKVTKRGQDVALRCDPISGHVSLYWYRQALGQGPEFLTYFNYEAQQDKSGLPNDRFSAERPEGSISTLTIQRTEQRDSAMYRCASSSDRGRTEAFFGQGTRLTVV.